A single sample is the source of the 14 T cell receptor beta chains below, sequenced in a study of T cells in tumors after PD-1 blockade. Measured with immunoSEQ multiplex PCR; TCRdb has only the in-frame clones, and not every one. Of approximately 2,500 clones listed, approximately 76% were seen once; the top ten hold 16%. This sample's time point: first of two post-therapy site-matched biopsies roughly 2 months apart. The sequencing used tumor tissue, collected after anti-PD-1 treatment. These receptors were taken from a human donor with basal cell carcinoma.

V gene TRBV9 combines with J gene TRBJ1-6; the D is unclear. V lost 4 bases to trimming and J lost 7 bases, with 12 bases between them. The CDR3 runs to 14 residues. Germline loops: CDR1 SGDLS, CDR2 YYNGEE. This CDR3 is CASSPALPNSPLHF. The CDR3 DNA sequence: TGTGCCAGCAGCCCAGCCCTGCCCAATTCACCCCTCCACTTT.

V and J are TRBV28 and TRBJ2-7, with D maybe TRBD1 (6 bases). V lost 3 bases and J lost 0, with 15 bases in between. CDR1 is MDHEN and CDR2 is SYDVKM in the germline V gene. The CDR3 contains 16 residues. The CDR3 nucleotides are TGTGCCAGCAGTTTCCCCGGGACACGGAGCTCCTACGAGCAGTACTTC. This translates into CASSFPGTRSSYEQYF.

The CDR3 spells CASSYEDSGNTIYF. CDR3 nucleotide sequence: TGTGCCAGCAGTTATGAGGACTCTGGAAACACCATATATTTT. The chain couples TRBV6-6 to TRBJ1-3; D remains unclear. CDR1 MNHNY and CDR2 SVGAGI come from the germline V gene (reference sequence). CDR3 length equals 14 residues. Trimming cost V 3 bases and J 0 bases, with 6 bases left between them.

This clone was recorded a few times. This chain links TRBV6-6 with TRBJ1-5; 7 nucleotides match TRBD1. In germline, CDR1 is MNHNY, CDR2 SVGAGI (reference sequence). The ends lost 4 bases at V and 3 bases at J; junction bases unmatched: 9. The CDR3 totals 16 residues. CDR3 sequence (DNA): TGTGCCAGCAGTTCCACGGGACAGCAAGTCAATCAGCCCCAGCATTTT. Translated: CASSSTGQQVNQPQHF.

The chain joins TRBV25-1 to TRBJ1-1; 8 nucleotides match TRBD1. Germline-derived CDR1 and CDR2 are MGHDK and SYGVNS. With 4 bases clipped from V and 10 bases from J, the junction kept 5 bases outside the gene matches. The CDR3 loop spans 12 amino acids. The CDR3 is CASSAGGDGAFF. The CDR3 DNA reads as TGTGCCAGCAGTGCAGGGGGCGACGGAGCTTTCTTT.

In nucleotides, the CDR3 is TGTGCCAGCAGCCAAGAGGGGGGCTCTGGAAACACCATATATTTT. Its protein is CASSQEGGSGNTIYF. The J gene is TRBJ1-3, the V gene TRBV4-2; D is possibly TRBD1 (5 bases). From germline, CDR1 is LGHNA and CDR2 YNFKEQ. CDR3 length: 15 amino acids. The V and J ends lost 0 bases and 0 bases respectively, with 6 bases between them.

The CDR3 DNA reads as TGTGCCAGCAGACGGAGCACGGTAGCCAAAAACATTCAGTACTTC. Protein sequence: CASRRSTVAKNIQYF. The chain is built from TRBV6-5 and TRBJ2-4; unclear D gene. Trimming stripped 6 bases from V and 0 bases from J, with 12 bases between. CDR1 and CDR2 from the germline V gene are MNHEY and SVGAGI. The CDR3 contains 15 residues.

With regard to this clone: Other DNA sequences within the sample encode an identical CDR3. The gene calls are TRBV7-2 and TRBJ1-3, with 8 bases that match TRBD1. Germline CDR1 SGHTA, CDR2 FQGNSA. This CDR3 is built from 15 residues. Trimming cost V 5 bases and J 8 bases; bases outside gene matches: 11. CDR3 sequence: CASSISTGDVDTIYF. CDR3 nucleotide sequence: TGTGCCAGCAGCATCTCGACAGGGGATGTGGACACCATATATTTT. Together with reference TRBV7-2 and TRBJ1-3, the CDR3 gives the full variable domain: GAGVSQSPSNKVTEKGKDVELRCDPISGHTALYWYRQSLGQGLEFLIYFQGNSAPDKSGLPSDRFSAERTGGSVSTLTIQRTQQEDSAVYLCASSISTGDVDTIYFGEGSWLTVV.

The chain joins TRBV2 to TRBJ1-6; tentatively, D is TRBD1 (5 bases). Trimming shortened V by 1 base and J by 7 bases, and 11 bases separated the two germline ends. Germline loops: CDR1 SNHLY, CDR2 FYNNEI. The CDR3 contains 15 residues. For the CDR3, the DNA is TGTGCCAGCAGTGAAGGGGCAGGGTGGAATTCACCCCTCCACTTT. Protein product: CASSEGAGWNSPLHF. The complete variable domain, with remaining parts taken from reference TRBV2 and TRBJ1-6, reads EPEVTQTPSHQVTQMGQEVILRCVPISNHLYFYWYRQILGQKVEFLVSFYNNEISEKSEIFDDQFSVERPDGSNFTLKIRSTKLEDSAMYFCASSEGAGWNSPLHFGNGTRLTVT.

The gene calls are TRBV6-5 and TRBJ2-2, with TRBD1 identical over 9 bases. CDR3 size: 14 residues. The germline V gene has CDR1 MNHEY and CDR2 SVGAGI. V lost 9 bases to trimming and J lost 2 bases; unmatched junction nucleotides: 4. The CDR3 region is CASGDRENTGELFF. In nucleotides, the CDR3 is TGTGCCAGTGGGGACAGGGAAAACACCGGGGAGCTGTTTTTT.

CDR3 coding DNA: TGTGCCAGCAGCTGGAATGACAGGGGGGTGGCCAAAAACATTCAGTACTTC. Its translation: CASSWNDRGVAKNIQYF. This rearrangement joins TRBV7-8 to TRBJ2-4; 9 bases are a match to TRBD1. Germline values: CDR1 SGHVS, CDR2 FQNEAQ. The CDR3 is 17 amino acids. Unmatched junction bases numbered 8, after V lost 4 bases and J lost 1 base.

The chain has TRBV5-1 and TRBJ2-1; a weak D match, TRBD2 (5 bases). The V gene's germline CDR1 is SGHRS and CDR2 YFSETQ. Trimming removed 1 base from V and 8 bases from J, with 16 bases in between. CDR3 length: 15 amino acids. The CDR3 here is CASSLSSTSKHEQFF. CDR3 sequence (DNA): TGCGCCAGCAGCTTGTCGTCTACTAGTAAACATGAGCAGTTCTTC.

V gene TRBV6-6 combines with J gene TRBJ2-3, with D tentatively TRBD1 or TRBD2 (6 bases each). Trimming took off 4 bases at V and 9 bases at J, with 17 bases between the two ends. Per the germline V gene, CDR1 is MNHNY and CDR2 is SVGAGI (reference sequence). This CDR3 contains 14 residues. Here the CDR3 reads CASSLGGGLRTQYF. In DNA, the CDR3 is TGTGCCAGCAGTTTAGGAGGGGGGCTTAGAACGCAGTATTTT.

This chain's CDR3 is CASSPGVAGVGEQFF. CDR3 coding DNA: TGCGCCAGCAGCCCGGGGGTAGCGGGGGTGGGAGAGCAGTTCTTC. This sequence joins TRBV4-1 and TRBJ2-1; 9 bases map to TRBD2. Germline V gene sequence: CDR1 MGHRA, CDR2 YSYEKL. After removal of 4 bases from V and 10 bases from J, the junction contained 11 bases not matched to a gene. The CDR3 sequence is 15 residues long.